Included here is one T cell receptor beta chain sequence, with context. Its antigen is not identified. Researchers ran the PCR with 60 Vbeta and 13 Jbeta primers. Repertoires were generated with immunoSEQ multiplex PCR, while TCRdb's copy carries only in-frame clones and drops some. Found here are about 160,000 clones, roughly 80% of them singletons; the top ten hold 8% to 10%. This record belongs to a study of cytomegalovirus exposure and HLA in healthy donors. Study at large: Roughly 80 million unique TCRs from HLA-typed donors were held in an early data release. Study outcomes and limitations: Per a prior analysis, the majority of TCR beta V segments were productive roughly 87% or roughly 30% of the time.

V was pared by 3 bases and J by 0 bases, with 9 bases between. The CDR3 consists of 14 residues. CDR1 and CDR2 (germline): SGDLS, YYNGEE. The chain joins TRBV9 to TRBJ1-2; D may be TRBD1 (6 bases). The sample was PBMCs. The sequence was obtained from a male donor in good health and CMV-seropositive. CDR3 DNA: TGTGCCAGCAGCGCCGGGACACCTAACTATGGCTACACCTTC. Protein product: CASSAGTPNYGYTF.